The 21 T cell receptor beta chains presented below share a single source sample, sequenced in a study of persistence of HIV-infected CD4 T cells. These receptors lack a known antigen. Cells were stimulated with overlapping HIV-1 Gag 15-mer peptides. CD40L-negative CD69-negative CD45RO-high memory CD4+ T cells were sorted as populations depleted of antigen-responding cells. This was the immunoSEQ version 4 assay in survey mode. TCRdb's table, derived via immunoSEQ multiplex PCR, lists solely in-frame clones and lacks some. The sample lists 30,000 to 45,000 clones; over 75% were seen once. Sequenced here: cultured CD4+ T cells from PBMCs, sampled from a patient who received antiretroviral therapy. These receptors came from an adult with HIV. The donor label of this sample is uncertain.

The gene calls are TRBV5-1 and TRBJ1-6, with 12 bases fitting TRBD1. Germline CDR1 SGHRS, CDR2 YFSETQ. This CDR3 contains 20 residues. With V trimmed by 1 base and J by 2 bases, 10 bases remained unmatched. Written as DNA, the CDR3 is TGCGCCAGCAGCTTGACCTCGGGACAGGGGGCGAACACCTATAATTCACCCCTCCACTTT. As protein: CASSLTSGQGANTYNSPLHF.

This rearrangement joins TRBV9 to TRBJ1-2, with 8 bases aligning to TRBD1. CDR3 size: 19 residues. In germline, CDR1 is SGDLS, CDR2 YYNGEE. Germline trimming cut 4 bases from V and 2 bases from J; bases unmatched to any gene: 19. CDR3 amino acids: CASSPTIPGQGRMNYGYTF. The CDR3 DNA reads TGTGCCAGCAGCCCCACAATACCTGGACAGGGAAGGATGAACTATGGCTACACCTTC. Full variable domain (outside the CDR3, taken from reference TRBV9 and TRBJ1-2): DSGVTQTPKHLITATGQRVTLRCSPRSGDLSVYWYQQSLDQGLQFLIQYYNGEERAKGNILERFSAQQFPDLHSELNLSSLELGDSALYFCASSPTIPGQGRMNYGYTFGSGTRLTVV.

The chain combines TRBV14 with TRBJ2-7; unclear D gene. This CDR3 has 12 residues. Germline values: CDR1 SGHDN, CDR2 FVKESK. The V and J ends lost 0 bases and 6 bases respectively, with 6 bases between them. The CDR3 spells CASSQDSREQYF. Written as DNA, the CDR3 is TGTGCCAGCAGCCAAGATTCTCGCGAGCAGTACTTC.

The chain joins TRBV2 to TRBJ2-1, with 9 bases lining up with TRBD2. The CDR3 covers 14 residues. The J segment lost 7 bases and the V segment lost 2 bases, leaving 3 bases of the junction unmatched. Germline loops: CDR1 SNHLY, CDR2 FYNNEI. The CDR3 protein is CASSESLAGNEQFF. Here the CDR3 DNA reads TGTGCCAGCAGTGAATCCCTAGCGGGGAATGAGCAGTTCTTC.

The chain recombines TRBV6-1 with TRBJ2-3; D may be TRBD1 (6 bases). Germline CDR1 MNHNS, CDR2 SASEGT. The V end lost 0 bases, the J end lost 5 bases, and 15 bases lay between the germline ends. The CDR3 is 16 amino acids. Here the CDR3 reads CASSEAVDSVLDTQYF. For the CDR3, the DNA is TGTGCCAGCAGTGAAGCAGTGGACAGCGTTCTAGATACGCAGTATTTT.

V and J are TRBV20-1 and TRBJ1-6; no firm D call. Germline CDR1 DFQATT, CDR2 SNEGSKA (reference sequence). The CDR3 runs 11 residues. V shed 2 bases and J shed 10 bases, with 6 bases lying between them. The CDR3 nucleotides are TGCAGTGCTAGAAGCGGATCACCCCTCCACTTT. Translated, it gives CSARSGSPLHF.

The V and J genes are TRBV27 and TRBJ1-1; 8 positions match TRBD1. V was clipped by 8 bases and J by 2 bases; unmatched bases: 10. Germline-derived CDR1 and CDR2 are MNHEY and SMNVEV (reference sequence). This CDR3 has 15 residues. The CDR3 here is CASFIDRGANTEAFF. CDR3 bases: TGTGCCAGCTTCATCGACAGGGGAGCTAACACTGAAGCTTTCTTT.

The gene calls are TRBV11-2 and TRBJ2-1, with D perhaps matching TRBD1 or TRBD2 (5 bases each). CDR1 and CDR2 from the germline V gene are SGHAT and FQNNGV. There are 18 residues in the CDR3. V was shortened by 1 base and J by 4 bases, with 20 bases between the two germline ends. The CDR3 DNA sequence: TGTGCCAGCAGCTTAGGCCGTACGAGGGGTAGAATTTACAATGAGCAGTTCTTC. Translated: CASSLGRTRGRIYNEQFF. Supplemented by reference TRBV11-2 and TRBJ2-1, the full variable domain reads EAGVAQSPRYKIIEKRQSVAFWCNPISGHATLYWYQQILGQGPKLLIQFQNNGVVDDSQLPKDRFSAERLKGVDSTLKIQPAKLEDSAVYLCASSLGRTRGRIYNEQFFGPGTRLTVL.

This clone is a singleton in its sample. This chain joins TRBV5-4 and TRBJ1-1, with D unresolved. CDR3 length: 15 amino acids. V lost 2 bases to trimming and J lost 3 bases, with 14 bases between them. Germline V gene data show CDR1 as SGHNT and CDR2 as YYREEE (reference sequence). The CDR3 coding sequence is TGTGCCAGCAGCTTTCCTCCGGGAGCGGACACTGAAGCTTTCTTT. Its protein is CASSFPPGADTEAFF.

The rearrangement joins TRBV28 to TRBJ2-3, with D maybe TRBD1 (5 bases). V was shortened by 3 bases and J by 7 bases, with 11 bases between the two germline ends. The germline V gene encodes CDR1 MDHEN and CDR2 SYDVKM. This CDR3 is built from 13 residues. The CDR3 sequence: CASSFLGAYTQYF. Here the CDR3 DNA reads TGTGCCAGCAGTTTTCTTGGGGCCTATACGCAGTATTTT. Full variable domain (outside the CDR3, taken from reference TRBV28 and TRBJ2-3): DVKVTQSSRYLVKRTGEKVFLECVQDMDHENMFWYRQDPGLGLRLIYFSYDVKMKEKGDIPEGYSVSREKKERFSLILESASTNQTSMYLCASSFLGAYTQYFGPGTRLTVL.

This rearrangement joins TRBV28 to TRBJ1-2; unclear D gene. The CDR3 spans 13 residues. CDR1 and CDR2 from the germline V gene are MDHEN and SYDVKM. Deletions cut 6 bases from V and 0 bases from J, with 8 bases between. CDR3 sequence reads: CASSPDSNYGYTF. The CDR3, as DNA: TGTGCCAGCAGCCCAGACTCTAACTATGGCTACACCTTC.

The J gene is TRBJ1-4, the V gene TRBV5-1, with 7 bases identical to TRBD1. Germline V gives CDR1 SGHRS, CDR2 YFSETQ. The J segment lost 4 bases and the V segment lost 2 bases, leaving 2 bases of the junction unmatched. The CDR3 runs 14 residues. The CDR3 loop is CASSFGTVNEKLFF. The DNA for the CDR3 is TGCGCCAGCAGCTTCGGGACAGTTAATGAAAAACTGTTTTTT. The variable domain in full, completed from reference TRBV5-1 and TRBJ1-4, reads KAGVTQTPRYLIKTRGQQVTLSCSPISGHRSVSWYQQTPGQGLQFLFEYFSETQRNKGNFPGRFSGRQFSNSRSEMNVSTLELGDSALYLCASSFGTVNEKLFFGSGTQLSVL.

This rearrangement joins TRBV6-1 to TRBJ2-3; D may be TRBD2 (6 bases). Germline CDR1 reads MNHNS; CDR2 reads SASEGT. V lost 1 base and J 4 bases, leaving 12 bases between the germline ends. CDR3 length: 15 amino acids. As DNA, the CDR3 is TGTGCCAGCAGTGAAGGGGACGCGGGGCCAGATACGCAGTATTTT. It codes for CASSEGDAGPDTQYF.

The table lists this clone with a count of one. This chain links TRBV5-1 with TRBJ1-6; TRBD1 agrees at 11 bases. There are 15 residues in the CDR3. Germline loops: CDR1 SGHRS, CDR2 YFSETQ. The trim removed 5 bases at V and 10 bases at J, leaving 8 bases unmatched. CDR3 residues: CASRRGQGAISPLHF. CDR3 bases: TGCGCCAGCAGGCGAGGACAGGGGGCGATATCACCCCTCCACTTT.

This rearrangement joins TRBV5-5 to TRBJ1-1, with no clear D. The CDR3 contains 14 residues. Germline CDR1 reads SGHKS; CDR2 reads YYEKEE (reference sequence). The V and J ends lost 0 bases and 7 bases respectively, with 13 bases between them. For the CDR3, the DNA is TGTGCCAGCAGCTTGGATAAGGGCTTTGGTGAAGCTTTCTTT. It encodes CASSLDKGFGEAFF.

The sample holds one count of this clone. The V and J genes are TRBV6-5 and TRBJ2-3; D unresolved. This CDR3 comprises 13 residues. The V end lost 10 bases, the J end lost 4 bases, and 15 bases lay between the germline ends. CDR1 and CDR2 from the germline V gene are MNHEY and SVGAGI. The CDR3 loop is CATSLPGADTQYF. In DNA form, the CDR3 reads TGTGCCACCAGCCTCCCCGGCGCAGATACGCAGTATTTT.

This clone was seen a single time. The V and J genes are TRBV5-5 and TRBJ1-1; D is ambiguous. Looked up from germline, CDR1 is SGHKS and CDR2 is YYEKEE (reference sequence). V was cut by 6 bases and J by 3 bases, with 15 bases left in between. The CDR3 covers 14 residues. CDR3 bases: TGTGCCAGCACATTAGTCGGCAGAGACACTGAAGCTTTCTTT. It encodes CASTLVGRDTEAFF.

The chain links TRBV3-1 (or the pseudogene TRBV3-2) to TRBJ2-7; no clear D. Germline CDR1 LGHDT, CDR2 YNNKEL (reference sequence). CDR3 length: 15 amino acids. V lost 3 bases to trimming and J lost 3 bases, with 15 bases between them. CDR3 sequence: CASSQSALSLYEQYF. CDR3 coding DNA: TGTGCCAGCAGCCAGTCGGCCCTCTCTCTCTACGAGCAGTACTTC.

The rearrangement links TRBV10-1 to TRBJ2-1; 10 bases align to TRBD2. CDR3 size: 15 residues. Trimming removed 4 bases from V and 9 bases from J; junction bases left unmatched: 9. Germline CDR1 and CDR2: WNHNN and SYGVQD (reference sequence). The CDR3 is CASSVERGGQVEQFF. The CDR3 region has the DNA TGCGCCAGCAGTGTTGAGCGGGGGGGCCAGGTTGAGCAGTTCTTC.

This clone appeared once. The J gene is TRBJ2-4, the V gene TRBV30, with TRBD2 matching 7 bases. The junction had 11 bases not matched to a gene; V was cut back by 3 bases and J by 9 bases. Germline V gene lookup returns CDR1 GTSNPN and CDR2 SVGIG (reference sequence). The CDR3 is 14 amino acids. DNA for the CDR3: TGTGCCTGGAGGGAGGAGACGGGAGGAGGCATTCAGTACTTC. Its protein product is CAWREETGGGIQYF.

This sequence joins TRBV11-2 and TRBJ2-1; D might be TRBD2 (7 bases). Trimming took off 3 bases at V and 4 bases at J, with 13 bases between the two ends. The germline V gene has CDR1 SGHAT and CDR2 FQNNGV. This CDR3 is built from 15 residues. The CDR3 DNA reads as TGTGCCAGCAGCTTGAGAGAGGGGGGGTACAATGAGCAGTTCTTC. It yields the protein CASSLREGGYNEQFF.